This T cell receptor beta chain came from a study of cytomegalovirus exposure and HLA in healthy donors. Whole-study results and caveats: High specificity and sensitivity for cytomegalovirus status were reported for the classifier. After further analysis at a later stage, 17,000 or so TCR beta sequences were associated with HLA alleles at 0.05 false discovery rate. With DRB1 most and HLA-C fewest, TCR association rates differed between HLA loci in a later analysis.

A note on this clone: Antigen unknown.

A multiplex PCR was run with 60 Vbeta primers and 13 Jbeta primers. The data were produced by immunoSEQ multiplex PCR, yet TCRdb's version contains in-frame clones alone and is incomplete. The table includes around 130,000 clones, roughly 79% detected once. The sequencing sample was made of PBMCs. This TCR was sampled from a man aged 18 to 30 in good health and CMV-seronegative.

CDR3 protein: CAWRVALYEQYF. In DNA form, the CDR3 reads TGTGCCTGGAGGGTGGCCCTCTACGAGCAGTACTTC. The chain joins TRBV30 to TRBJ2-7, with unresolved D. Trimming removed 3 bases from V and 3 bases from J, with 9 bases in between. The CDR3 consists of 12 residues. Germline CDR1 and CDR2: GTSNPN and SVGIG (reference sequence). The full variable domain, in which reference TRBV30 and TRBJ2-7 provide the parts outside the CDR3, is SQTIHQWPATLVQPVGSPLSLECTVEGTSNPNLYWYRQAAGRGLQLLFYSVGIGQISSEVPQNLSASRPQDRQFILSSKKLLLSDSGFYLCAWRVALYEQYFGPGTRLTVT.